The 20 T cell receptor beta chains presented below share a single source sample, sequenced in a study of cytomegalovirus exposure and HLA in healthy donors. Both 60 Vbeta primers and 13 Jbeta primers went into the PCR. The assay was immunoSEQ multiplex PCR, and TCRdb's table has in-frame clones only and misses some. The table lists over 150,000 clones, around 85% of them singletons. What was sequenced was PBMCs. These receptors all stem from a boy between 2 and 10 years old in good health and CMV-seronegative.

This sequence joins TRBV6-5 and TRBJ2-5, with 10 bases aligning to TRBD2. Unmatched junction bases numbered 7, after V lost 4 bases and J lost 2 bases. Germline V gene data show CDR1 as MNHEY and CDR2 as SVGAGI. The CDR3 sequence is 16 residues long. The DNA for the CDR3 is TGTGCCAGCAGTTTATTAGCGGGAGGTCCTCAAGAGACCCAGTACTTC. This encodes CASSLLAGGPQETQYF.

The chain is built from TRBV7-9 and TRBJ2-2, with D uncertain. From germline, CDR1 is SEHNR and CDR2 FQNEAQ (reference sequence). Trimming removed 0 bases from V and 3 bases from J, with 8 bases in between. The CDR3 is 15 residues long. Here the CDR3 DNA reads TGTGCCAGCAGCTTAGCGCTCAGGCACACCGGGGAGCTGTTTTTT. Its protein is CASSLALRHTGELFF.

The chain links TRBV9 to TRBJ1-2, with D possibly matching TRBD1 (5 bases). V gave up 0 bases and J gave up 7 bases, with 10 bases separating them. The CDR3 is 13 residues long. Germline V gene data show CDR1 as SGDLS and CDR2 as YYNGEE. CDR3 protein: CASSVVGEGGYTF. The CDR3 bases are TGTGCCAGCAGCGTAGTAGGGGAGGGTGGCTACACCTTC.

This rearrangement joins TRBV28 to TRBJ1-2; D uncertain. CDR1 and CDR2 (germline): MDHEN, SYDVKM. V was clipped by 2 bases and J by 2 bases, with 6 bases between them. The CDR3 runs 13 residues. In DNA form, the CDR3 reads TGTGCCAGCAGTTTAAGCAGGAACTATGGCTACACCTTC. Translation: CASSLSRNYGYTF.

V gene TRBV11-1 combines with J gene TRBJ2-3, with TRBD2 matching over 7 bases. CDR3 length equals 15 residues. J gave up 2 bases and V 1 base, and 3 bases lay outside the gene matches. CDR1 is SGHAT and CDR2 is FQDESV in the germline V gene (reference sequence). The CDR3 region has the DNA TGTGCCAGCAGCTTAGATGGGACTACCACAGATACGCAGTATTTT. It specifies CASSLDGTTTDTQYF.

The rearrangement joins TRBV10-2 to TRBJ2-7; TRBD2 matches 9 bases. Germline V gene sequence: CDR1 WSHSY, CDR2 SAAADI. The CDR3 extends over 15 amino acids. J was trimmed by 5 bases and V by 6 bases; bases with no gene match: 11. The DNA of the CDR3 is TGCGCCAGCAGATTGGGCGGGGGGGGAGGAGACGAGCAGTACGTC. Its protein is CASRLGGGGGDEQYV.

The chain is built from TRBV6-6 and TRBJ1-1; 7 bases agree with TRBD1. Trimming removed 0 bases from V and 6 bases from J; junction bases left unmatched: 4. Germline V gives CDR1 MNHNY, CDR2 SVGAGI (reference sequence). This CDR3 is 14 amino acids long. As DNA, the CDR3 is TGTGCCAGCAGTTACTCAGGGGGCGGCCCTGAAGCTTTCTTT. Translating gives CASSYSGGGPEAFF.

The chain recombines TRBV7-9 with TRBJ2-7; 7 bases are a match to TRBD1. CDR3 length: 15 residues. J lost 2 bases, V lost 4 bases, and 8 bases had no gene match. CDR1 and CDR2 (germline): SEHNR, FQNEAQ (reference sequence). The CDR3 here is CASSSRTTGTYEQYF. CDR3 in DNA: TGTGCCAGCAGCTCTAGGACGACAGGGACCTACGAGCAGTACTTC.

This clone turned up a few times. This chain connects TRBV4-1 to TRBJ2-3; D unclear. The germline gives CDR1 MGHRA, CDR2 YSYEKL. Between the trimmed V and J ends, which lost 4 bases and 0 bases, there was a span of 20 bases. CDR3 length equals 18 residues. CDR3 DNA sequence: TGCGCCAGCAGCCTCCTCTACCGATCGATTTCTAGCACAGATACGCAGTATTTT. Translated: CASSLLYRSISSTDTQYF.

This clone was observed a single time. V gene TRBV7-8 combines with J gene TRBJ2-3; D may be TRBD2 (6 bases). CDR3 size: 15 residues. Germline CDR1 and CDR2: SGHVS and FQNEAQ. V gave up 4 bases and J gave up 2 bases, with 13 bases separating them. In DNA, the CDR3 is TGTGCCAGCAGCTCTCAGCGGGCGGTCACAGATACGCAGTATTTT. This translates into CASSSQRAVTDTQYF.

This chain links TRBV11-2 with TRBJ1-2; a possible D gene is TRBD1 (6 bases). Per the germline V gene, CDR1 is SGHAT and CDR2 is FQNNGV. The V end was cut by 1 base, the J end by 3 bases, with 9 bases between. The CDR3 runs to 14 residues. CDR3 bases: TGTGCCAGCAGCTTAGCGGCAGGGGACTATGGCTACACCTTC. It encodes CASSLAAGDYGYTF.

This CDR3 is CASSQDRSDEKLFF. CDR3 DNA: TGTGCCAGCAGCCAGGACAGGTCTGATGAAAAACTGTTTTTT. This chain connects TRBV7-9 to TRBJ1-4; 7 nucleotides agree with TRBD1. The CDR3 totals 14 residues. Looked up from germline, CDR1 is SEHNR and CDR2 is FQNEAQ (reference sequence). Trimming at V came to 5 bases and at J to 6 bases, leaving 6 bases not matched to a gene. The full variable domain, in which reference TRBV7-9 and TRBJ1-4 provide the parts outside the CDR3, is DTGVSQNPRHKITKRGQNVTFRCDPISEHNRLYWYRQTLGQGPEFLTYFQNEAQLEKSRLLSDRFSAERPKGSFSTLEIQRTEQGDSAMYLCASSQDRSDEKLFFGSGTQLSVL.

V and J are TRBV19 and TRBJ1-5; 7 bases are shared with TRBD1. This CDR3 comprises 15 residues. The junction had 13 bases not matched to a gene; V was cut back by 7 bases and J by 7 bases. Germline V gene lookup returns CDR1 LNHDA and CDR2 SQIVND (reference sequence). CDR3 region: CASMGARDRLQPQHF. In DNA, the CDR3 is TGTGCCAGTATGGGGGCCCGGGACAGATTGCAGCCCCAGCATTTT.

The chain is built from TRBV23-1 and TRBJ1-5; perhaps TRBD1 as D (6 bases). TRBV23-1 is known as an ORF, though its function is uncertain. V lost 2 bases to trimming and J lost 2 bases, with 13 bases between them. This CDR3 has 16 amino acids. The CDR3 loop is CASSQGGNRGNQPQHF. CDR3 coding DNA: TGCGCCAGCAGTCAAGGGGGTAACAGGGGCAATCAGCCCCAGCATTTT.

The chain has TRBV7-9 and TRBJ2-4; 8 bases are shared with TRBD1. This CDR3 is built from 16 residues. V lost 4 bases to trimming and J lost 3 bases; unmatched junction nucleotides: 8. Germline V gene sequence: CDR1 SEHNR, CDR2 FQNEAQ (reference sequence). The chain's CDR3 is CASSSGQGEVKNIQYF. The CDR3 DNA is TGTGCCAGCAGCTCTGGACAGGGCGAAGTCAAAAACATTCAGTACTTC. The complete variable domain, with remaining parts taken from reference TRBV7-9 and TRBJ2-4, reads DTGVSQNPRHKITKRGQNVTFRCDPISEHNRLYWYRQTLGQGPEFLTYFQNEAQLEKSRLLSDRFSAERPKGSFSTLEIQRTEQGDSAMYLCASSSGQGEVKNIQYFGAGTRLSVL.

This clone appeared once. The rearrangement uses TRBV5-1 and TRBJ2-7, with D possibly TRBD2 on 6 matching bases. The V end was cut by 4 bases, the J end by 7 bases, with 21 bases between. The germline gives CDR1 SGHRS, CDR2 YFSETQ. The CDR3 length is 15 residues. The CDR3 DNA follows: TGCGCCAGCAGCGACGGGGGACGGGAAAGAGAGGAGCAGTACGTC. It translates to CASSDGGREREEQYV.

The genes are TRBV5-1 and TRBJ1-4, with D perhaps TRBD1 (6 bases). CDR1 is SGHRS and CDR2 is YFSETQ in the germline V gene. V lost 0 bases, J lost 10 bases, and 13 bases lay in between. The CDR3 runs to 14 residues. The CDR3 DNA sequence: TGCGCCAGCAGCTTGGGCAGGGGCTATGGAAAACTGTTTTTT. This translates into CASSLGRGYGKLFF. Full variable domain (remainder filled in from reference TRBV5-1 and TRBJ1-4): KAGVTQTPRYLIKTRGQQVTLSCSPISGHRSVSWYQQTPGQGLQFLFEYFSETQRNKGNFPGRFSGRQFSNSRSEMNVSTLELGDSALYLCASSLGRGYGKLFFGSGTQLSVL.

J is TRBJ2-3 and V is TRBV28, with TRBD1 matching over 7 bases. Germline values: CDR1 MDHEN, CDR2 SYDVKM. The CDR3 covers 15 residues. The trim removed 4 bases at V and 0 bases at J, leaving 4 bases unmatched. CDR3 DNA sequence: TGTGCCAGCAGTTCTAGGACAGGCAGCACAGATACGCAGTATTTT. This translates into CASSSRTGSTDTQYF.

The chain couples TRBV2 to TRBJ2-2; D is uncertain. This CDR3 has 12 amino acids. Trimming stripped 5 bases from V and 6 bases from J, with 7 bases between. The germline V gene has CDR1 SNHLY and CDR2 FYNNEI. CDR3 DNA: TGTGCCAGCAGTCCTTTATCCGGGGAGCTGTTTTTT. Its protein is CASSPLSGELFF.

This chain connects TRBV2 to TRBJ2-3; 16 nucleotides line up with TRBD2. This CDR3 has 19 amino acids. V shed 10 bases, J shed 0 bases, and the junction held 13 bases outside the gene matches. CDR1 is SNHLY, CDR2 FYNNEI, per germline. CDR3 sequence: CATTSTGTSGGESTDTQYF. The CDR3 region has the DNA TGTGCCACTACCTCAACCGGGACTAGCGGGGGGGAGAGCACAGATACGCAGTATTTT. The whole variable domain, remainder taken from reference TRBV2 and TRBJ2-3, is EPEVTQTPSHQVTQMGQEVILRCVPISNHLYFYWYRQILGQKVEFLVSFYNNEISEKSEIFDDQFSVERPDGSNFTLKIRSTKLEDSAMYFCATTSTGTSGGESTDTQYFGPGTRLTVL.